The 22 T cell receptor beta chains below come from one sample, sequenced in a study of glioma-infiltrating T cells after dendritic cell vaccination. The data were produced by immunoSEQ multiplex PCR, yet TCRdb's version contains in-frame clones alone and is incomplete. This sample has roughly 60,000 clones, with roughly 86% found just once. Time point here: after dendritic cell vaccination, including at tumor progression/relapse. Sequencing used blood, obtained after dendritic cell vaccination. All receptors come from a human donor with glioblastoma.

This chain uses TRBV20-1 with TRBJ2-7, with D possibly matching TRBD2 (5 bases). The V end lost 6 bases, the J end lost 4 bases, and 10 bases lay between the germline ends. The CDR3 runs 11 residues. The germline V gene encodes CDR1 DFQATT and CDR2 SNEGSKA (reference sequence). The CDR3 DNA follows: TGCAGTGCCGGGGTGGGTTACGAGCAGTACTTC. Its translation: CSAGVGYEQYF.

The chain is built from TRBV7-8 and TRBJ2-4, with 10 positions matching TRBD1. CDR1 and CDR2 (germline): SGHVS, FQNEAQ. The CDR3 totals 15 residues. V dropped 5 bases and J dropped 6; count of bases not matched to a gene: 7. The CDR3 nucleotides are TGTGCCAGCAGCGGACAGGGGGGTGGGGGAAACATTCAGTACTTC. Its protein is CASSGQGGGGNIQYF.

This clone was seen more than once but under ten times. The CDR3 here is CASSGTPFGPDTQYF. The CDR3 DNA follows: TGTGCCAGTAGTGGGACACCCTTCGGTCCAGATACGCAGTATTTT. The rearrangement uses TRBV19 and TRBJ2-3, with D perhaps TRBD1 (6 bases). CDR1 is LNHDA, CDR2 SQIVND, per germline (reference sequence). CDR3 length: 15 amino acids. Trimming stripped 5 bases from V and 4 bases from J, with 16 bases between.

The V and J genes are TRBV5-1 and TRBJ2-1; 14 nucleotides match TRBD2. The CDR3 sequence is 17 residues long. The V and J ends lost 2 bases and 4 bases, in that order; junction bases with no gene match: 5. Germline lookup yields CDR1 SGHRS and CDR2 YFSETQ. Written as DNA, the CDR3 is TGCGCCAGCAGCTTCGGACTAGCGGGAGGATTTTACAATGAGCAGTTCTTC. As protein: CASSFGLAGGFYNEQFF.

This clone was seen more than once but under ten times. The rearrangement links TRBV18 to TRBJ1-2; possibly TRBD1 for D (5 bases). This CDR3 is 14 amino acids long. The ends were cut back, 3 bases at V and 7 bases at J, with 15 bases in the middle. Germline loops: CDR1 KGHSH, CDR2 LQKENI. The CDR3 spells CASSPSQDSAGYTF. CDR3 in DNA: TGTGCCAGCTCACCTTCACAGGATTCCGCTGGCTACACCTTC.

The chain couples TRBV15 to TRBJ1-1; weak D call: TRBD1 (6 bases). CDR1 is LNHNV, CDR2 YYDKDF, per germline (reference sequence). V was trimmed by 0 bases and J by 5 bases, leaving 10 bases between them. The CDR3 sequence is 14 residues long. CDR3 residues: CATSRDQRGTEAFF. The CDR3 DNA reads as TGTGCCACCAGCAGAGATCAAAGGGGGACTGAAGCTTTCTTT.

This chain uses TRBV19 with TRBJ2-1; 11 nucleotides align to TRBD1. This CDR3 spans 15 amino acids. Per the germline V gene, CDR1 is LNHDA and CDR2 is SQIVND (reference sequence). V gave up 4 bases and J gave up 7 bases; unmatched junction bases: 6. The chain's CDR3 is CASSNRDRGRNEQFF. The CDR3 bases are TGTGCCAGTAGTAACAGGGACAGGGGGAGGAATGAGCAGTTCTTC.

The V and J genes are TRBV27 and TRBJ2-3, with TRBD1 identical over 8 bases. The ends lost 2 bases at V and 1 base at J; junction bases unmatched: 5. CDR3 length: 16 residues. Germline values: CDR1 MNHEY, CDR2 SMNVEV (reference sequence). The CDR3: CASSLGQGLGTDTQYF. CDR3 nucleotide sequence: TGTGCCAGCAGTTTAGGACAGGGTCTTGGCACAGATACGCAGTATTTT.

The rearrangement uses TRBV5-4 and TRBJ1-2; D possibly corresponds to TRBD1 (6 bases). CDR1 is SGHNT, CDR2 YYREEE, per germline (reference sequence). Trimming took off 4 bases at V and 2 bases at J, with 12 bases between the two ends. The CDR3 totals 14 residues. The CDR3 protein is CASSPGGQNYGYTF. The CDR3 DNA sequence: TGTGCCAGCAGCCCGGGGGGGCAAAACTATGGCTACACCTTC.

The chain has TRBV5-4 and TRBJ1-2, with 7 bases that match TRBD1. Germline trimming cut 2 bases from V and 0 bases from J; bases unmatched to any gene: 13. This CDR3 spans 18 amino acids. CDR1 is SGHNT, CDR2 YYREEE, per germline (reference sequence). In DNA, the CDR3 is TGTGCCAGCAGCTTTTGGACAGGCTTTCGTGGACCTAACTATGGCTACACCTTC. Protein sequence: CASSFWTGFRGPNYGYTF.

This chain links TRBV19 with TRBJ2-6; 8 bases match TRBD1. V lost 8 bases and J lost 2; bases outside the gene matches: 8. Germline-derived CDR1 and CDR2 are LNHDA and SQIVND (reference sequence). CDR3 size: 16 residues. Written as DNA, the CDR3 is TGTGCCAGTCTACCCATACAGGGGGCTGGGGCCAACGTCCTGACTTTC. It specifies CASLPIQGAGANVLTF.

For the CDR3, the DNA is TGTGCCAGTAGTACAAACCGGGACAGGGGAGCTCAGCCCCAGCATTTT. The encoded protein is CASSTNRDRGAQPQHF. The V call is TRBV19, the J call TRBJ1-5; 10 bases match TRBD1. This CDR3 is 16 amino acids long. V lost 4 bases, J lost 6 bases, and 9 bases stayed unmatched. Germline V gene lookup returns CDR1 LNHDA and CDR2 SQIVND (reference sequence).

This clone has just a few counts. The V and J genes are TRBV11-3 and TRBJ2-1, with 8 bases matching TRBD2. The CDR3 loop spans 17 amino acids. With V trimmed by 2 bases and J by 0 bases, 6 bases remained unmatched. Per the germline V gene, CDR1 is SGHNT and CDR2 is YENEEA. CDR3 protein: CASSLLGLAGSYNEQFF. The CDR3 DNA is TGTGCCAGCAGCTTATTAGGTCTAGCGGGCTCCTACAATGAGCAGTTCTTC.

This chain connects TRBV11-2 to TRBJ1-1, with a tentative D call TRBD1 (6 bases). Germline V CDR1 and CDR2: SGHAT, FQNNGV. CDR3 size: 15 residues. V dropped 4 bases and J dropped 1 base, with 13 bases sitting between them. DNA for the CDR3: TGTGCCAGCAGCTCAGTCAGGGGCCGGAACACTGAAGCTTTCTTT. Residues: CASSSVRGRNTEAFF.

The chain has TRBV6-5 and TRBJ1-5, with 8 nucleotides matching TRBD1. Germline V gene data show CDR1 as MNHEY and CDR2 as SVGAGI. This CDR3 comprises 14 residues. The V gene end was trimmed by 6 bases and the J gene end by 4 bases; junction bases not matched to a gene: 5. The CDR3 DNA reads as TGTGCCAGCAGGAAGGACAGGGTGAATCAGCCCCAGCATTTT. This gives the protein CASRKDRVNQPQHF.

The chain couples TRBV5-5 to TRBJ2-1; tentatively, D is TRBD2 (5 bases). This CDR3 comprises 17 residues. In germline, CDR1 is SGHKS, CDR2 YYEKEE (reference sequence). Trimming removed 4 bases from V and 7 bases from J, with 24 bases in between. CDR3 in DNA: TGTGCCAGCAGCCCCCCCGGGGAAGGGCCCAATAGGAATGAGCAGTTCTTC. The encoded protein is CASSPPGEGPNRNEQFF.

The rearrangement joins TRBV4-1 to TRBJ1-3; tentatively, D is TRBD1 (5 bases). The V end lost 2 bases, the J end lost 5 bases, and 13 bases lay between the germline ends. The CDR3 has 15 amino acids. Germline lookup yields CDR1 MGHRA and CDR2 YSYEKL. CDR3 sequence: CASSQPRQYRNTIYF. The CDR3 DNA reads as TGCGCCAGCAGCCAACCCAGACAGTATCGAAACACCATATATTTT.

The chain uses TRBV7-9 and TRBJ2-2; TRBD1 aligns across 7 bases. Germline values: CDR1 SEHNR, CDR2 FQNEAQ (reference sequence). The CDR3 totals 15 residues. With 2 bases clipped from V and 7 bases from J, the junction kept 7 bases outside the gene matches. CDR3 DNA sequence: TGTGCCAGCAGCTTATCACAGGGGTATGGCGGGGAGCTGTTTTTT. It translates to CASSLSQGYGGELFF.

The chain joins TRBV10-3 to TRBJ1-1; TRBD1 matches at 7 bases. J gave up 1 base and V 5 bases, and 1 base lay outside the gene matches. The germline V gene has CDR1 ENHRY and CDR2 SYGVKD. This CDR3 has 13 residues. The DNA of the CDR3 is TGTGCCATCAGTCACAGGGGGAACACTGAAGCTTTCTTT. Protein sequence: CAISHRGNTEAFF.

This chain connects TRBV4-3 to TRBJ2-3; TRBD2 matches at 8 bases. The CDR3 runs 17 residues. CDR1 and CDR2 from the germline V gene are LGHNA and YSLEER. Germline trimming cut 9 bases from V and 1 base from J; bases unmatched to any gene: 15. The CDR3: CARGERGGNDCTDTQYF. CDR3 DNA sequence: TGCGCCAGGGGTGAACGGGGGGGCAACGACTGCACAGATACGCAGTATTTT.

The J gene is TRBJ2-1, the V gene TRBV7-9; TRBD2 matches 15 bases. The junction had 11 bases not matched to a gene; V was cut back by 5 bases and J by 9 bases. Germline V gene data show CDR1 as SEHNR and CDR2 as FQNEAQ (reference sequence). The CDR3 runs to 17 residues. CDR3 sequence reads: CASSTGLAGGTKFEQFF. The CDR3, as DNA: TGTGCCAGCAGCACGGGACTAGCGGGAGGTACCAAATTTGAGCAGTTCTTC.

This clone was detected only once. The chain uses TRBV5-4 and TRBJ1-5; maybe TRBD1 (5 bases). Germline lookup yields CDR1 SGHNT and CDR2 YYREEE (reference sequence). The CDR3 is 15 residues long. Trimming took 3 bases from V and 3 from J, leaving 13 bases between them. CDR3 sequence reads: CASSSGGGANQPQHF. The CDR3 DNA sequence: TGTGCCAGCAGCTCAGGCGGCGGGGCCAATCAGCCCCAGCATTTT.